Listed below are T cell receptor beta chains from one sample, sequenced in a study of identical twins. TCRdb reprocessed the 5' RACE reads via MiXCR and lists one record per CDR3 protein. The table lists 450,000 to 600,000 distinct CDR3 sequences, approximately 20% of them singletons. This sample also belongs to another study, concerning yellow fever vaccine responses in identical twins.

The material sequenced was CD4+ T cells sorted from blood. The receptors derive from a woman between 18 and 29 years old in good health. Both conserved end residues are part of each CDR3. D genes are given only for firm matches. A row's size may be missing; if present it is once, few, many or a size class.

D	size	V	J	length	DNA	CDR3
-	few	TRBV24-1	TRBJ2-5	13	TGTGCCACCAGTGATTGGAATCAAGAGACCCAGTACTTC	CATSDWNQETQYF
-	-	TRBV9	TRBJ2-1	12	TGTGCCAGCAGCACCCGCGGAGGGGAGCAGTTCTTC	CASSTRGGEQFF
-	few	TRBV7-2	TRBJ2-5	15	TGTGCCAGCAGCTTAGTATCCCTTCCCCAAGAGACCCAGTACTTC	CASSLVSLPQETQYF
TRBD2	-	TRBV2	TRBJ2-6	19	TGTGCCAGCACCAAATCTAGGACTAGCGGGAGCTCTGGGGCCAACGTCCTGACTTTC	CASTKSRTSGSSGANVLTF
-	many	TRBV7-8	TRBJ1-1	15	TGTGCCAGCAGCCCCCCCCTTTGGTCGAACACTGAAGCTTTCTTT	CASSPPLWSNTEAFF
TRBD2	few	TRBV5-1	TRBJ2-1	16	TGCGCCAGCAGCTTATCTAGCGGGAGCCCCTACAATGAGCAGTTCTTC	CASSLSSGSPYNEQFF
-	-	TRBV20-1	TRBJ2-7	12	TGCAGTGCTAGGGAGAGCTCCTACGAGCAGTACTTC	CSARESSYEQYF
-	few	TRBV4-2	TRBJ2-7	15	TGTGCCAGCAGCCAAGATCCCAGCGCGGACTACGAGCAGTACTTC	CASSQDPSADYEQYF
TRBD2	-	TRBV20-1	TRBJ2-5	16	TGCAGTGCTAGCCGGGGGCTAGCGGGGTTCCAAGAGACCCAGTACTTC	CSASRGLAGFQETQYF
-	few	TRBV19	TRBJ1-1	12	TGTGCCAGTACGTGGTGGCGGACTGAAGCTTTCTTT	CASTWWRTEAFF
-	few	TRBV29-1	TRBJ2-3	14	TGCAGCGTTGCGGGGAATAAGGGCACAGATACGCAGTATTTT	CSVAGNKGTDTQYF
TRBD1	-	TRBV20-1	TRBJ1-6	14	TGCAGTGCTAAGCCGACAGGGGGTAATTCACCCCTCCACTTT	CSAKPTGGNSPLHF
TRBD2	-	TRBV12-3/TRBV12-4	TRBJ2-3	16	TGTGCCAGCAGTTTACTTGGGCGGGAGGGTCCAGATACGCAGTATTTT	CASSLLGREGPDTQYF
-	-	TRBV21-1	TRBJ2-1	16	TGTGCCAGCAGCAAAGTACCGGGGGGGCCCTACAATGAGCAGTTCTTC	CASSKVPGGPYNEQFF
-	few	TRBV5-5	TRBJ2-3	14	TGTGCCAGCAGCCCCGTCGACGTCACAGATACGCAGTATTTT	CASSPVDVTDTQYF
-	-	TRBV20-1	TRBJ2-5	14	TGCAGTGCTAGACACCTAGGTCTCCAAGAGACCCAGTACTTC	CSARHLGLQETQYF
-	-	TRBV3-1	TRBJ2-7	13	TGTGCCAGCAGCAACTATCGGGAGTACGAGCAGTACTTC	CASSNYREYEQYF
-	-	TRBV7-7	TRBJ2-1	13	TGTGCCAGCAGCACCCTAGGATTGGGTGAGCAGTTCTTC	CASSTLGLGEQFF
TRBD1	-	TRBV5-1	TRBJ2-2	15	TGCGCCAGCAGCTTGACAGGGGTGAACACCGGGGAGCTGTTTTTT	CASSLTGVNTGELFF
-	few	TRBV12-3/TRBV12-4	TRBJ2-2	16	TGTGCCAGCACTCCCCCCCGGGGCGCGAACACCGGGGAGCTGTTTTTT	CASTPPRGANTGELFF
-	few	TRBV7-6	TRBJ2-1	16	TGTGCCAGCAGCTCCCACCAACAAGGGGTCTACAATGAGCAGTTCTTC	CASSSHQQGVYNEQFF
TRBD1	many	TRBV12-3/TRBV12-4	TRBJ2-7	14	TGTGCCAGCAGTCCGGGACAGGGGGCCTACGAGCAGTACTTC	CASSPGQGAYEQYF
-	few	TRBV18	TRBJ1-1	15	TGTGCCAGCTCACCAGGAGCCAGGGGGAACACTGAAGCTTTCTTT	CASSPGARGNTEAFF
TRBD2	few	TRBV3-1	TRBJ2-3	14	TGTGCCAGCAGCCAAGAGGGCGGGGGGAGAACGCAGTATTTT	CASSQEGGGRTQYF
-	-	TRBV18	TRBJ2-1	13	TGTGCCAGCTCACCACCAGCCAAGGGGGAGCAGTTCTTC	CASSPPAKGEQFF
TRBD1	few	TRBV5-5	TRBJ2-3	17	TGTGCCAGCAGCTTGGCCTGGACAGGGGGCAGGACAGATACGCAGTATTTT	CASSLAWTGGRTDTQYF
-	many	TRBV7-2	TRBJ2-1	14	TGTGCCAGCAGCCCCAACAGGGCCGGCAATGAGCAGTTCTTC	CASSPNRAGNEQFF
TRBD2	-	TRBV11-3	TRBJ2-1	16	TGTGCCAGCAGCTTAGATCCAGCGGGAGTACGCAATGAGCAGTTCTTC	CASSLDPAGVRNEQFF
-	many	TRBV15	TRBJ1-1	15	TGTGCCACCAGCAGAGATAGGGCGGAGTACACTGAAGCTTTCTTT	CATSRDRAEYTEAFF
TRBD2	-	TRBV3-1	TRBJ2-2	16	TGTGCCAGCAGCCAAGAAGGGGCGGGAGGAAGCGGGGAGCTGTTTTTT	CASSQEGAGGSGELFF
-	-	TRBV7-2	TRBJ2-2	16	TGTGCCAGCAGCTTCAGTGCGCGGCGGTACACCGGGGAGCTGTTTTTT	CASSFSARRYTGELFF
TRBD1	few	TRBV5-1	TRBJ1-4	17	TGCGCCAGCAGCTTGGTTGCTGTGGGACAGGGGGCAGGTCTACTGTTTTTT	CASSLVAVGQGAGLLFF
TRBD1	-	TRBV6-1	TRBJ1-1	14	TGTGCCAGCAGTGAATTGACAGGGGCCACTGAAGCTTTCTTT	CASSELTGATEAFF
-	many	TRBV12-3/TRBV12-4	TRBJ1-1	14	TGTGCCAGCAGTTTAGCAGGGGGTGGCACTGAAGCTTTCTTT	CASSLAGGGTEAFF
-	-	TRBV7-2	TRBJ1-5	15	TGTGCCAGCAGCCCCGGAGGGCGGATAAATCAGCCCCAGCATTTT	CASSPGGRINQPQHF
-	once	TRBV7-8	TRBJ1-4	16	TGTGCCAGCAGCTTAGTAGGTCAGGGGCGTCATGAAAAACTGTTTTTT	CASSLVGQGRHEKLFF
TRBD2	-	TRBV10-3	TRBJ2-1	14	TGTGCCACCCGGACTAGCGGGACCTACAATGAGCAGTTCTTC	CATRTSGTYNEQFF
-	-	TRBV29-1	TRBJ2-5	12	TGCAGCGTCGGGGTACAGTGGGGGACCCAGTACTTC	CSVGVQWGTQYF
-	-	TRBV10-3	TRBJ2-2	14	TGTGCCATCAGGATGGAACTACCCACCGGGGAGCTGTTTTTT	CAIRMELPTGELFF